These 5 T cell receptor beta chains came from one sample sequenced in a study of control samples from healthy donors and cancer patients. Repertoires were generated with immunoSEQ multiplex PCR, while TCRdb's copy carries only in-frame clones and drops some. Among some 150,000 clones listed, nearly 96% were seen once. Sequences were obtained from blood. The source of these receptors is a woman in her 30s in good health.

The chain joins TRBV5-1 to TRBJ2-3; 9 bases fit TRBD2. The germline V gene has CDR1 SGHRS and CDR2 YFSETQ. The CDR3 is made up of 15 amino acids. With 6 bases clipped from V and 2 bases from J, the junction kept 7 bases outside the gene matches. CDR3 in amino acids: CASKPPGLATDTQYF. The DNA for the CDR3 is TGCGCCAGCAAACCGCCGGGACTAGCCACAGATACGCAGTATTTT.

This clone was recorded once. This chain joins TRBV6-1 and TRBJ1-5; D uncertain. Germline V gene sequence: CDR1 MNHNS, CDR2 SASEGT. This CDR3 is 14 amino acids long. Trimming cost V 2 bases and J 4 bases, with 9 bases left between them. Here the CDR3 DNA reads TGTGCCAGCAGTGAAAAGAGGCTTAATCAGCCCCAGCATTTT. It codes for CASSEKRLNQPQHF.

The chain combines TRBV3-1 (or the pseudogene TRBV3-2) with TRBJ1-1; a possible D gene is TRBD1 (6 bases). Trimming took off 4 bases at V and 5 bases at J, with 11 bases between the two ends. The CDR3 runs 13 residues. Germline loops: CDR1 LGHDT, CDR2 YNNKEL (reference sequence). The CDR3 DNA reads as TGTGCCAGCAGCCCTTTGGACAGTACTGAAGCTTTCTTT. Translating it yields CASSPLDSTEAFF.

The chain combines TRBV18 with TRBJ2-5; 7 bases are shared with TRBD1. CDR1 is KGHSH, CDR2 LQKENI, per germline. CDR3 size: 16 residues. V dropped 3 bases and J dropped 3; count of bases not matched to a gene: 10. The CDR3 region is CASSPQQGPVKETQYF. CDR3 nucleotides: TGTGCCAGCTCACCTCAACAGGGGCCGGTAAAAGAGACCCAGTACTTC.

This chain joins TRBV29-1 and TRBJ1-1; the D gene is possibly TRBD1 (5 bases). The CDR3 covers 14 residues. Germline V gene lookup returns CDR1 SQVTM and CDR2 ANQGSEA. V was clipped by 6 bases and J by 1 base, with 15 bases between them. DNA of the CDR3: TGCAGCGTCGTAACGACAGTCGGGAACACTGAAGCTTTCTTT. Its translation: CSVVTTVGNTEAFF.